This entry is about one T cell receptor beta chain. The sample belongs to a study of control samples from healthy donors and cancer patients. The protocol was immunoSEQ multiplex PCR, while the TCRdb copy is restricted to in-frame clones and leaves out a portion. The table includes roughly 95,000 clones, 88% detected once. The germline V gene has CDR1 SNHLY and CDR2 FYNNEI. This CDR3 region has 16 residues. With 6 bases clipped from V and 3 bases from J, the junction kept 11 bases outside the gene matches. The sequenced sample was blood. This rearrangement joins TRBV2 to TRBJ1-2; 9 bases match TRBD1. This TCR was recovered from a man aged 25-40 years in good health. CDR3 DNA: TGTGCCAGCAGGGCCCGCCGGGACAGGGCTCACTATGGCTACACCTTC. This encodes CASRARRDRAHYGYTF.